This entry lists 21 T cell receptor beta chains sequenced from one sample in a study of Ad26.COV2.S vaccination and SARS-CoV-2 variants. As to treatment: around 19 received Ad26.COV2.S at low or high dose, single or two shots; several received placebo; per-sample allocation not given. Day 63 after the first vaccine or placebo injection was the time point for sampling. Profiled with immunoSEQ multiplex PCR; TCRdb holds only in-frame clones, not every one. This sample yields a few hundred thousand clones, of which about 92% are seen a single time; around 1.8% belongs to the top ten. The sample was peripheral blood, taken in a trial of Ad26.COV2.S vaccine versus placebo. Every receptor here comes from a person between 18 and 59 years old who received the Ad26.COV2.S COVID-19 vaccine or a placebo.

The chain employs TRBV10-3 and TRBJ2-1; 10 nucleotides align to TRBD1. V dropped 6 bases and J dropped 10; count of bases not matched to a gene: 15. CDR3 size: 16 residues. CDR1 and CDR2 (germline): ENHRY, SYGVKD. This chain's CDR3 is CAIRSHVADRGNEQFF. CDR3 bases: TGTGCCATCAGGAGTCACGTTGCGGACAGGGGGAACGAGCAGTTCTTC.

This rearrangement joins TRBV4-3 to TRBJ2-1, with TRBD2 matching 9 bases. V lost 2 bases and J lost 8; bases outside the gene matches: 4. Germline V gives CDR1 LGHNA, CDR2 YSLEER. The CDR3 contains 14 residues. The CDR3 nucleotides are TGCGCCAGCAGCCAACTAGCGGGGAGGTATGAGCAGTTCTTC. Its translation: CASSQLAGRYEQFF.

The V gene is TRBV7-6, the J gene TRBJ2-3, with TRBD2 matching 11 bases. This CDR3 is 17 amino acids long. Germline V gene data show CDR1 as SGHVS and CDR2 as FNYEAQ. V shed 9 bases, J shed 0 bases, and the junction held 11 bases outside the gene matches. Written as DNA, the CDR3 is TGTGCCAGTCCCGGACTAGCGGGTGCCCCTAGCACAGATACGCAGTATTTT. Translating gives CASPGLAGAPSTDTQYF.

The CDR3 region has the DNA TGTGCCAGCAGTACTGGGCCGGGACAGAACCCAGGCGGTGAGCAGTTCTTC. Its translation is CASSTGPGQNPGGEQFF. The chain recombines TRBV6-2 or TRBV6-3 with TRBJ2-1, with 7 bases matching TRBD1. CDR1 and CDR2 from the germline V gene are MNHEY and SVGEGT. Unmatched junction bases numbered 19, after V lost 5 bases and J lost 9 bases. This CDR3 region has 17 residues.

This chain joins TRBV5-1 and TRBJ1-3; D not resolved. Germline loops: CDR1 SGHRS, CDR2 YFSETQ. V lost 0 bases and J 4 bases, leaving 8 bases between the germline ends. This CDR3 is 14 amino acids long. The CDR3 DNA is TGCGCCAGCAGCTTGGATGGCAGCGGAAACACCATATATTTT. As protein: CASSLDGSGNTIYF.

This sequence joins TRBV27 and TRBJ2-3; D might be TRBD2 (7 bases). The CDR3 loop spans 17 amino acids. Germline V gives CDR1 MNHEY, CDR2 SMNVEV (reference sequence). V dropped 6 bases and J dropped 2 bases, with 21 bases sitting between them. As DNA, the CDR3 is TGTGCCAGCAGCTTGGTGGGGGGGGGCCCGGTCACAGATACGCAGTATTTT. Protein: CASSLVGGGPVTDTQYF.

The chain links TRBV7-9 to TRBJ1-2, with D unresolved. The germline V gene encodes CDR1 SEHNR and CDR2 FQNEAQ (reference sequence). The CDR3 covers 17 residues. V was clipped by 1 base and J by 2 bases, with 17 bases between them. CDR3 sequence: CASSLGAQEGVNYGYTF. The CDR3 coding sequence is TGTGCCAGCAGCTTAGGGGCACAAGAAGGTGTCAACTATGGCTACACCTTC.

V and J are TRBV7-2 and TRBJ2-1, with 9 nucleotides matching TRBD1. CDR3 size: 15 residues. In germline, CDR1 is SGHTA, CDR2 FQGNSA. Losses at the gene ends were 7 bases for V and 6 bases for J; bases not matched to a gene: 10. The CDR3 loop reads CASTFSGTGLNEQFF. The CDR3 DNA reads as TGTGCCAGCACTTTTTCCGGGACAGGGCTCAATGAGCAGTTCTTC.

The rearrangement joins TRBV10-3 to TRBJ2-7; TRBD1 matches at 10 bases. Germline-derived CDR1 and CDR2 are ENHRY and SYGVKD. J was trimmed by 6 bases and V by 2 bases; bases with no gene match: 4. This CDR3 contains 14 residues. The CDR3 sequence is CAISEIGQGGEQYF. Written as DNA, the CDR3 is TGTGCCATCAGTGAGATAGGACAGGGGGGCGAGCAGTACTTC.

The V and J genes are TRBV7-2 and TRBJ2-3; maybe TRBD2 (6 bases). The CDR3 totals 15 residues. V shed 1 base and J shed 3 bases, with 11 bases lying between them. CDR1 is SGHTA, CDR2 FQGNSA, per germline. Here the CDR3 DNA reads TGTGCCAGCAGCTTAGTTAGCGGAAGGACAGATACGCAGTATTTT. Its protein product is CASSLVSGRTDTQYF.

The J gene is TRBJ2-7, the V gene TRBV19; 9 bases line up with TRBD1. The CDR3 has 15 amino acids. V dropped 1 base and J dropped 6; count of bases not matched to a gene: 7. The germline CDR1 and CDR2 sequences are LNHDA and SQIVND (reference sequence). This CDR3 is CASSIAGTGLSEQYF. DNA for the CDR3: TGTGCCAGTAGTATAGCCGGGACAGGGCTCTCCGAGCAGTACTTC.

V and J are TRBV6-2 or TRBV6-3 and TRBJ2-1, with 7 nucleotides matching TRBD1. The V gene end was trimmed by 1 base and the J gene end by 13 bases; junction bases not matched to a gene: 7. The CDR3 extends over 13 amino acids. The V gene's germline CDR1 is MNHEY and CDR2 SVGEGT. As DNA, the CDR3 is TGTGCCAGCAGTTACTGGGACAGACAAGGTCAGTTCTTC. Its protein is CASSYWDRQGQFF.

The chain couples TRBV6-6 to TRBJ1-4, with D maybe TRBD1 (6 bases). Between the trimmed V and J ends, which lost 6 bases and 2 bases, there was a span of 13 bases. The CDR3 runs 15 residues. Per germline, CDR1 MNHNY and CDR2 SVGAGI (reference sequence). CDR3 nucleotides: TGTGCCAGCAGCTCCAGGCAGGGGACTAATGAAAAACTGTTTTTT. It encodes CASSSRQGTNEKLFF.

The V gene is TRBV7-9, the J gene TRBJ2-2; 9 nucleotides agree with TRBD1. Trimming removed 1 base from V and 5 bases from J; junction bases left unmatched: 14. Germline assignment: CDR1 SEHNR and CDR2 FQNEAQ (reference sequence). This CDR3 has 19 amino acids. The CDR3 loop is CASSLVLGDRDSLTGELFF. The CDR3 nucleotides are TGTGCCAGCAGCTTAGTGCTCGGGGACAGGGACTCTCTGACCGGGGAGCTGTTTTTT.

The rearrangement uses TRBV6-1 and TRBJ1-6; D might be TRBD1 (5 bases). CDR1 is MNHNS, CDR2 SASEGT, per germline. The CDR3 consists of 16 residues. With 2 bases removed from V and 5 bases from J, the gap between germline ends came to 13 bases. The CDR3 DNA sequence: TGTGCCAGCAGTGAACTGGCAGGGATAAATAATTCACCCCTCCACTTT. Translating it yields CASSELAGINNSPLHF.

This rearrangement joins TRBV6-5 to TRBJ2-1; 12 bases line up with TRBD2. The V gene end was trimmed by 8 bases and the J gene end by 6 bases; junction bases not matched to a gene: 8. This CDR3 region has 15 residues. The V gene's germline CDR1 is MNHEY and CDR2 SVGAGI. In nucleotides, the CDR3 is TGTGCCAGCGGGACCGGGACTAGCGGGTCCAATGAGCAGTTCTTC. As protein: CASGTGTSGSNEQFF.

This rearrangement joins TRBV12-5 to TRBJ2-5; D could derive from TRBD1 or TRBD2 (6 bases each). This CDR3 is 12 amino acids long. Germline CDR1 reads LGHNT; CDR2 reads FRNRAP. CDR3 sequence reads: CARLGQRETQYF. CDR3 in DNA: TGTGCCCGACTAGGACAGAGAGAGACCCAGTACTTC.

This rearrangement joins TRBV13 to TRBJ1-2; 9 bases are a match to TRBD1. Germline V gene data show CDR1 as PRHDT and CDR2 as FYEKMQ (reference sequence). The CDR3 contains 15 residues. V lost 0 bases, J lost 3 bases, and 2 bases stayed unmatched. In DNA, the CDR3 is TGTGCCAGCAGCTTAGGCGGACAGGGGCACTATGGCTACACCTTC. Translating it yields CASSLGGQGHYGYTF.

This chain connects TRBV7-8 to TRBJ2-5, with TRBD2 identical over 11 bases. This CDR3 region has 15 residues. Germline assignment: CDR1 SGHVS and CDR2 FQNEAQ. With V trimmed by 4 bases and J by 3 bases, 4 bases remained unmatched. CDR3 sequence reads: CASSWGTSGKETQYF. The CDR3 DNA reads TGTGCCAGCAGCTGGGGGACTAGCGGAAAAGAGACCCAGTACTTC.

V is TRBV19 and J is TRBJ1-5; D unclear. The CDR3 extends over 15 amino acids. Germline V gene sequence: CDR1 LNHDA, CDR2 SQIVND (reference sequence). V dropped 3 bases and J dropped 2 bases, with 11 bases sitting between them. In DNA, the CDR3 is TGTGCCAGTAGTATCAGGATCGAGGGCAATCAGCCCCAGCATTTT. It is translated as CASSIRIEGNQPQHF. The full variable domain, its missing parts supplied by reference TRBV19 and TRBJ1-5, is DGGITQSPKYLFRKEGQNVTLSCEQNLNHDAMYWYRQDPGQGLRLIYYSQIVNDFQKGDIAEGYSVSREKKESFPLTVTSAQKNPTAFYLCASSIRIEGNQPQHFGDGTRLSIL.

The V and J genes are TRBV23-1 and TRBJ1-1; 8 bases map to TRBD1. TRBV23-1 is filed as an ORF, its function uncertain. V was clipped by 10 bases and J by 1 base; unmatched bases: 5. The CDR3 runs to 13 residues. Here the CDR3 DNA reads TGCGCCACCCAGGGGGCCCCGAACACTGAAGCTTTCTTT. It specifies CATQGAPNTEAFF.